This TCR beta chain was captured by sequencing in a study of T cell responses to AZD1222 COVID-19 vaccine. Study results and limitations: Close to half of spike-specific TCRs reportedly recognize unmutated variant regions. Spike-specific TCR breadth and depth both grew after two AZD1222 doses. Researchers report vaccine-associated CD4 TCRs spanning spike, with dominance at 160-218 and 743-854.

The V gene end was trimmed by 4 bases and the J gene end by 0 bases; junction bases not matched to a gene: 9. The CDR3 totals 16 residues. In germline, CDR1 is SGDLS, CDR2 YYNGEE. A note on this clone: What it recognizes is unknown.

Some clones are missing from TCRdb's copy, which holds only in-frame ones; the method was immunoSEQ multiplex PCR. The table includes approximately 68,000 clones, around 90% detected once. This clonotype originated in an adult in good health. This chain links TRBV9 with TRBJ1-1; 7 nucleotides align to TRBD1. Sequenced material: peripheral blood, taken on day 0 of AZD1222 vaccination. CDR3 sequence reads: CASSNALQGLNTEAFF. The CDR3 bases are TGTGCCAGCAGCAACGCCCTACAGGGGTTGAACACTGAAGCTTTCTTT.